This entry concerns a single TCR beta chain. Original processing notes: Nucleated cell number was recorded as an estimate derived from reference gene primer amplification. The table came from immunoSEQ multiplex PCR; TCRdb's copy has only in-frame clones and leaves some out. V and J calls and clone size follow that table, whereas D and trimming were derived from the DNA. The sample has 200,000 to 250,000 clones, around four fifths seen once. The source of the sample is a study of blood T cell repertoires in COVID-19. Study at large: Spain, Italy and the United States supplied samples that represented acute and convalescent COVID-19.

This CDR3 region has 15 residues. The V gene's germline CDR1 is LGHDT and CDR2 YNNKEL (reference sequence). V lost 0 bases to trimming and J lost 4 bases, with 12 bases between them. The sample was peripheral blood. This sequence originates from a man aged 25 to 40 with active or convalescent COVID-19. The chain carries TRBV3-1 (or the pseudogene TRBV3-2) and TRBJ1-2; no definite D call. The CDR3 region has the DNA TGTGCCAGCAGCCAAGACAGACAAAACTTCTATGGCTACACCTTC. It translates to CASSQDRQNFYGYTF.